A few counts support the clone carrying this T cell receptor beta chain. Under the authors' procedure: Amplification of reference gene primers provided the estimated nucleated cell counts. TCRdb's copy holds only in-frame clones and misses some; the assay was immunoSEQ multiplex PCR. V and J calls plus clone size are reproduced from that table; the DNA served to infer D and trimming. In the table there are 300,000 to 400,000 clones, around 83% of which are singletons. These data originate in a study of blood T cell repertoires in COVID-19. Looking at the study overall: The United States, Italy and Spain provided the acute and convalescent COVID-19 samples. PBMCs, B-cell-depleted T cells, or T cells provided the cDNA or gDNA that made up the material.

V lost 1 base and J lost 5; bases outside the gene matches: 13. This CDR3 is built from 17 residues. Germline V CDR1 and CDR2: SGHDN, FVKESK. The TCR was taken from a man aged 25 to 45 with active or convalescent COVID-19. The sample comprised peripheral blood. The gene calls are TRBV14 and TRBJ2-5; 7 nucleotides align to TRBD2. The CDR3 here is CASSQALSGPGGETQYF. CDR3 sequence (DNA): TGTGCCAGCAGCCAAGCACTCAGCGGCCCCGGGGGGGAGACCCAGTACTTC. Supplemented by reference TRBV14 and TRBJ2-5, the full variable domain reads EAGVTQFPSHSVIEKGQTVTLRCDPISGHDNLYWYRRVMGKEIKFLLHFVKESKQDESGMPNNRFLAERTGGTYSTLKVQPAELEDSGVYFCASSQALSGPGGETQYFGPGTRLLVL.